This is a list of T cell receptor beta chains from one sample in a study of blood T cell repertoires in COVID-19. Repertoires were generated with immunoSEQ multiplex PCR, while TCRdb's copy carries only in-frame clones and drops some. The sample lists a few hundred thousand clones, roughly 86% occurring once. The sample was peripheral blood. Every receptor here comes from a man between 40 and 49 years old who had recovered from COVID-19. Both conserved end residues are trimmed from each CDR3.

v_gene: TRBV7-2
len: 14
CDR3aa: ASSHRRGGVYNEQF

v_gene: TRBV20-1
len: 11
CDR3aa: SASLAQHYEQY

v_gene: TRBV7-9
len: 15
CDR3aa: ASRSPGQGSANEKLF

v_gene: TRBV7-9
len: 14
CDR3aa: ASSLALGQYSNRLF

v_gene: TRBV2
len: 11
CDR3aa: ASSEVLTGELF

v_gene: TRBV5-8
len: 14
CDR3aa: ASSLARGRRSYGYT

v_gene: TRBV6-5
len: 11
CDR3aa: ASSYTGYTEAF

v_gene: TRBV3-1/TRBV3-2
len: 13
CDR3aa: ASSQDPGGRIEQF

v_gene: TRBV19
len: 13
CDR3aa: ASTRGIGLNTEAF

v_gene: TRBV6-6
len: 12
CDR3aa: ASSSLTGTRKQY

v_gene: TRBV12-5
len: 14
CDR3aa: ASGFGQGINAGELF

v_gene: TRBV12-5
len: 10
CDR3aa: ASGLSRREAF

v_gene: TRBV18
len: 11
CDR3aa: ASSPFGDTEAF

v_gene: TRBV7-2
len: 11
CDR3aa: ASTFAGANIQY

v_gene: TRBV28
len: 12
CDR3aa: ASSATGYGEKLF

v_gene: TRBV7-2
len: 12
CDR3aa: ASSLRPGRTEAF

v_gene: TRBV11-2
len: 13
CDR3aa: ASSSPGTGADEQY

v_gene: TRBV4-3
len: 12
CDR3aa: ASSQDALRDTQY

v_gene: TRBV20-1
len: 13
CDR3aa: SASVSGRDTGELF

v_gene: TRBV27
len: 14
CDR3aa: ASSFPRLHNPYEQY

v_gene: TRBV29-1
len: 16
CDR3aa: SVGGTGPKWGMNTEAF

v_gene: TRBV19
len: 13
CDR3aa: ASSMTGGHTDTQY

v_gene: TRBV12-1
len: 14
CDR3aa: ASPPRRRGTPYEQY

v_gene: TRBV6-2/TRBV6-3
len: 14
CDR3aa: ASSYLLGDFKDTQY

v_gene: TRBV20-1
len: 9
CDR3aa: SRGQNTEAF

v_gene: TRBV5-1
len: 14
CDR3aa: ASSLSSGWSSYEQY

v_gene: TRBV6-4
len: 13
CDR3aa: ASSDRGVPGETQY

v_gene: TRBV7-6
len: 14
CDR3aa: ASSLAMGGRADEQY

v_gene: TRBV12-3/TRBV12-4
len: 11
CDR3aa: ASSLRQYNEQF

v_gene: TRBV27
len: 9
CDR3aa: ASRSGTEAF

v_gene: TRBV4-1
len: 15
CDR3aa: ASSHLGRGQGGNEQF

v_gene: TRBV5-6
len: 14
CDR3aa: ASSTDRGVFGNTIY

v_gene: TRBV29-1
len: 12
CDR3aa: SVPDRGDYNEQF

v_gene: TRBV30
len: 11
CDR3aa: AWSPSGTGELF

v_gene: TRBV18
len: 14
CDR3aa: ASSPQGRGSTDTQY

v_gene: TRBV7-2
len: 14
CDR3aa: ASRRDPGLPNNEQF

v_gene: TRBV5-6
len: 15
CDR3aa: ASSLDTGRFSGNTIY

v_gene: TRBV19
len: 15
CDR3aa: ASSSQGGLSGANVLT

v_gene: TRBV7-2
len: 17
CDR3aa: ASSRQGLAGGRRTDTQY

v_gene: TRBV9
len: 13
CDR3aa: ASSRSDRGNTEAF

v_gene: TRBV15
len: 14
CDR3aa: ATSSSQGLRNQPQH

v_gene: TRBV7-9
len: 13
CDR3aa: ASSLEAGSNYGYT

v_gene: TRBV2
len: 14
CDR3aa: ASSERSPSYNSPLH

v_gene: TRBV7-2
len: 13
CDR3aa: ASSSGVGGNYGYT

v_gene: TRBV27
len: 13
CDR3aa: ASSRNLQSNQPQH

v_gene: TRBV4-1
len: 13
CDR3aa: ASSQGRGGSYEQY

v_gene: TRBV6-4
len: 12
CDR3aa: ASSKTGEMDTQY

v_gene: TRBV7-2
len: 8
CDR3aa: ASSLSQDS

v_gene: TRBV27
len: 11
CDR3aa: ASSLGQYNEQF

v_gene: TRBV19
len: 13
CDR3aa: ASSITGGTNQPQH

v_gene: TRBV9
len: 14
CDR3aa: ASSAAGTGLLYGYT

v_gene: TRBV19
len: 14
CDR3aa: ASSIGGGRGWETQY

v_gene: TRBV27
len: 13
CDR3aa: ASSRSRGGPYEQY

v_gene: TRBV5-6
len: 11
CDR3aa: ASTVGGYTEAF

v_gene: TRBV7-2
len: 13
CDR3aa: ASSYPPGHKETQY